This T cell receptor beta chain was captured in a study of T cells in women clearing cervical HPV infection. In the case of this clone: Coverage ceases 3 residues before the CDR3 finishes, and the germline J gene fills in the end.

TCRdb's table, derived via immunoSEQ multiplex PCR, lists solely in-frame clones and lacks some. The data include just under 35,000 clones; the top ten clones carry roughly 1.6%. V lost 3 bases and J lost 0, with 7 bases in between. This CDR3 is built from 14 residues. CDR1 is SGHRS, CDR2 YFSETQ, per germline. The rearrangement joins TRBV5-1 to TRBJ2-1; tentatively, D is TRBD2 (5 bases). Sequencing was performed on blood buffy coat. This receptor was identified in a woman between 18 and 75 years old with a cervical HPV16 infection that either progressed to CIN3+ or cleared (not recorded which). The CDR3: CASSSGVSYNEQFF. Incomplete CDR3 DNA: TGCGCCAGCAGCTCCGGGGTCTCCTACAATGAG.